Following are 21 T cell receptor beta chains from one sample sequenced in a study of cytomegalovirus exposure and HLA in healthy donors. The primer mix had 60 Vbeta and 13 Jbeta primers. The repertoire was sequenced with immunoSEQ multiplex PCR; TCRdb's copy has only in-frame clones and lacks some. This table has 100,000 or so clones, 70% to 80% appearing once. The sample comprised PBMCs. These receptors all stem from a man aged 25 to 40 in good health and CMV-seronegative.

The chain uses TRBV30 and TRBJ1-1; a weak D match, TRBD1 (5 bases). V dropped 0 bases and J dropped 8 bases, with 19 bases sitting between them. There are 15 residues in the CDR3. Germline values: CDR1 GTSNPN, CDR2 SVGIG (reference sequence). The CDR3: CAWSVPLGGVAEAFF. The DNA for the CDR3 is TGTGCCTGGAGTGTCCCCCTAGGAGGGGTTGCCGAAGCTTTCTTT.

The V and J genes are TRBV18 and TRBJ1-1, with D perhaps matching TRBD1 (6 bases). Trimming took 3 bases from V and 0 from J, leaving 14 bases between them. The CDR3 runs to 16 residues. Per the germline V gene, CDR1 is KGHSH and CDR2 is LQKENI. The DNA for the CDR3 is TGTGCCAGCTCACCCCCGGGGGGGGGCATGAACACTGAAGCTTTCTTT. Amino acid sequence: CASSPPGGGMNTEAFF.

The chain has TRBV5-1 and TRBJ1-1; 10 bases agree with TRBD1. The junction had 6 bases not matched to a gene; V was cut back by 4 bases and J by 3 bases. The CDR3 length is 15 residues. CDR1 SGHRS and CDR2 YFSETQ come from the germline V gene. CDR3 sequence: CASSPPGQGYTEAFF. CDR3 DNA sequence: TGCGCCAGCAGCCCACCGGGACAGGGGTACACTGAAGCTTTCTTT.

This clone came up a few times. The gene calls are TRBV28 and TRBJ1-5; a weak D match, TRBD1 (6 bases). This CDR3 contains 17 residues. Germline CDR1 is MDHEN and CDR2 is SYDVKM. The V gene lost 3 bases and the J gene lost 0 bases, with 15 bases spanning the gap. The CDR3 DNA follows: TGTGCCAGCAGTTTGGGGCAGGGGCGAGATAGCAATCAGCCCCAGCATTTT. Protein sequence: CASSLGQGRDSNQPQHF.

The chain recombines TRBV4-3 with TRBJ2-7, with TRBD2 matching over 8 bases. V lost 4 bases and J lost 0; bases outside the gene matches: 5. The CDR3 spans 15 residues. In germline, CDR1 is LGHNA, CDR2 YSLEER. CDR3 DNA: TGCGCCAGCAGCCTCCTAGCGGGCGACTCCTACGAGCAGTACTTC. Translated: CASSLLAGDSYEQYF.

This sequence joins TRBV7-2 and TRBJ2-5; 9 bases are a match to TRBD1. This CDR3 contains 14 residues. From germline, CDR1 is SGHTA and CDR2 FQGNSA. V dropped 7 bases and J dropped 6; count of bases not matched to a gene: 9. Here the CDR3 reads CASNLGTGRKTQYF. CDR3 DNA: TGTGCCAGCAACTTGGGGACAGGGAGGAAGACCCAGTACTTC.

This clone was observed a few times. V gene TRBV5-1 combines with J gene TRBJ2-2, with D uncertain. Deletions cut 7 bases from V and 6 bases from J, with 10 bases between. Germline V gives CDR1 SGHRS, CDR2 YFSETQ. The CDR3 loop spans 12 amino acids. The DNA for the CDR3 is TGCGCCAGCCTGGAGTCGCCCGGGGAGCTGTTTTTT. Encoded protein: CASLESPGELFF. Full variable domain (rest looked up from reference TRBV5-1 and TRBJ2-2): KAGVTQTPRYLIKTRGQQVTLSCSPISGHRSVSWYQQTPGQGLQFLFEYFSETQRNKGNFPGRFSGRQFSNSRSEMNVSTLELGDSALYLCASLESPGELFFGEGSRLTVL.

The chain couples TRBV4-2 to TRBJ2-5; 16 positions agree with TRBD2. With 3 bases clipped from V and 5 bases from J, the junction kept 6 bases outside the gene matches. The CDR3 sequence is 17 residues long. Germline V gene data show CDR1 as LGHNA and CDR2 as YNFKEQ. The DNA of the CDR3 is TGTGCCAGCAGCCAGGAAGGGACTAGCGGGGGGGCGGAGACCCAGTACTTC. Amino acid sequence: CASSQEGTSGGAETQYF.

The chain links TRBV18 to TRBJ2-7; 8 bases are a match to TRBD1. J lost 2 bases, V lost 6 bases, and 3 bases had no gene match. CDR1 is KGHSH and CDR2 is LQKENI in the germline V gene. This CDR3 contains 13 residues. The CDR3 protein is CASSEGQAYEQYF. Written as DNA, the CDR3 is TGTGCCAGCTCGGAGGGACAGGCCTACGAGCAGTACTTC.

The chain combines TRBV28 with TRBJ1-1; D remains ambiguous. Trimming removed 7 bases at V and 10 bases at J, with 16 bases between. The CDR3 spans 12 residues. CDR1 MDHEN and CDR2 SYDVKM come from the germline V gene. CDR3 sequence (DNA): TGTGCCAGCACTGCGGGATTTAGTGGAGCTTTCTTT. It translates to CASTAGFSGAFF.

The chain uses TRBV6-5 and TRBJ2-3; 10 nucleotides match TRBD2. V trimming: 6 bases; J trimming: 3 bases; junction bases outside the gene matches: 6. Germline CDR1 and CDR2: MNHEY and SVGAGI. The CDR3 contains 15 residues. DNA for the CDR3: TGTGCCAGCAGGGGGTGGGGACTAGCGACAGATACGCAGTATTTT. Its translation is CASRGWGLATDTQYF.

V usage is TRBV14 and J usage is TRBJ2-5; D is possibly TRBD1 (5 bases). Germline CDR1 SGHDN, CDR2 FVKESK. The CDR3 is 14 residues long. The ends were cut back, 3 bases at V and 6 bases at J, with 14 bases in the middle. Here the CDR3 reads CASSHRASGQTQYF. DNA of the CDR3: TGTGCCAGCAGCCATCGGGCCTCAGGGCAGACCCAGTACTTC.

The chain employs TRBV6-5 and TRBJ1-1; no clear D gene. The CDR3 totals 12 residues. Trimming stripped 10 bases from V and 9 bases from J, with 18 bases between. Germline V gives CDR1 MNHEY, CDR2 SVGAGI. CDR3: CATVQDFTQAFF. Written as DNA, the CDR3 is TGTGCCACTGTGCAGGATTTTACACAAGCTTTCTTT.

V and J are TRBV7-2 and TRBJ2-2; unclear D gene. The CDR3 sequence is 15 residues long. Trimming removed 4 bases at V and 0 bases at J, with 9 bases between. CDR1 is SGHTA and CDR2 is FQGNSA in the germline V gene. In DNA form, the CDR3 reads TGTGCCAGCAGCTCGTACAACGCGAACACCGGGGAGCTGTTTTTT. Translating it yields CASSSYNANTGELFF.

The rearrangement links TRBV14 to TRBJ2-2; D is unresolved. The germline V gene encodes CDR1 SGHDN and CDR2 FVKESK. Trimming left V 1 base short and J 5 bases short, with 8 bases between. The CDR3 extends over 14 amino acids. CDR3 protein: CASSQVLPTGELFF. In DNA form, the CDR3 reads TGTGCCAGCAGCCAAGTACTACCAACCGGGGAGCTGTTTTTT.

The chain recombines TRBV28 with TRBJ2-3; 7 positions agree with TRBD2. With 7 bases clipped from V and 7 bases from J, the junction kept 11 bases outside the gene matches. The CDR3 extends over 14 amino acids. CDR1 and CDR2 from the germline V gene are MDHEN and SYDVKM. The CDR3 DNA is TGTGCCAGCACGTCGAGCGGGATACGAAATACGCAGTATTTT. Translated, it gives CASTSSGIRNTQYF.

There are a few counts of this clone. This sequence joins TRBV6-6 and TRBJ2-3, with 8 bases matching TRBD1. Per germline, CDR1 MNHNY and CDR2 SVGAGI (reference sequence). This CDR3 has 14 residues. Unmatched junction bases numbered 11, after V lost 10 bases and J lost 5 bases. In DNA form, the CDR3 reads TGTGCCACCAACCGCGACAGGGGTGGAGATACGCAGTATTTT. It specifies CATNRDRGGDTQYF.

This chain uses TRBV5-1 with TRBJ1-4, with D maybe TRBD1 (6 bases). This CDR3 has 14 amino acids. Germline CDR1 and CDR2: SGHRS and YFSETQ. The germline V and J ends were trimmed by 2 bases and 8 bases, with 13 bases remaining between them. DNA for the CDR3: TGCGCCAGCAGCTTCGCAGGGGTTAGCGAAAAACTGTTTTTT. It codes for CASSFAGVSEKLFF.

This clone was observed a single time. The V call is TRBV19, the J call TRBJ2-2; 7 bases match TRBD1. This CDR3 contains 14 residues. Germline trimming cut 5 bases from V and 2 bases from J; bases unmatched to any gene: 2. Germline loops: CDR1 LNHDA, CDR2 SQIVND (reference sequence). CDR3 loop: CASSGTANTGELFF. The CDR3 DNA reads TGTGCCAGTAGTGGGACAGCCAACACCGGGGAGCTGTTTTTT.

The rearrangement joins TRBV7-9 to TRBJ2-1; D is possibly TRBD2 (5 bases). There are 12 residues in the CDR3. Germline loops: CDR1 SEHNR, CDR2 FQNEAQ (reference sequence). Deletions cut 1 base from V and 10 bases from J, with 8 bases between. DNA for the CDR3: TGTGCCAGCAGCTTAGGGACTGTAGAGCAGTTCTTC. This gives the protein CASSLGTVEQFF.

The gene calls are TRBV29-1 and TRBJ2-7; tentative D call: TRBD2 (6 bases). The CDR3 has 13 residues. Germline V gene sequence: CDR1 SQVTM, CDR2 ANQGSEA. The V gene lost 7 bases and the J gene lost 4 bases, with 17 bases spanning the gap. In DNA form, the CDR3 reads TGCAGCGCCCTGGGTGCGGGACCATACGAGCAGTACTTC. Residues: CSALGAGPYEQYF.